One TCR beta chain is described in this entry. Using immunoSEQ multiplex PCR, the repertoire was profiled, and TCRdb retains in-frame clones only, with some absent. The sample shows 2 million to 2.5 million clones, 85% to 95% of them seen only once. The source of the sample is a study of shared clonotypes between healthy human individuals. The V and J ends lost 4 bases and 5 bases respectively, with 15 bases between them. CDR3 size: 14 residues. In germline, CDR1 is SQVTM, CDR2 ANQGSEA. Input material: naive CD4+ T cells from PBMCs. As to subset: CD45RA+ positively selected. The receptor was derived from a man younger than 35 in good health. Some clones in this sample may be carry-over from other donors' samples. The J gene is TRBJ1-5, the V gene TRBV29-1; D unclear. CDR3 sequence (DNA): TGCAGCGTTGTAAGCGGGAGTGGTGATCAGCCCCAGCATTTT. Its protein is CSVVSGSGDQPQHF.